This T cell receptor (beta chain) was identified in a study of T cell responses to AZD1222 COVID-19 vaccine (dated by TCRdb to the early 2020s). As for the study more broadly: TCR sequencing covered about 230 trial participants: 200 to 220 given two doses of AZD1222 and 26 given two doses of MenACWY control vaccine. Trial participants were enrolled into age subgroups of 18-55, 56-69 and 70-plus years, which contained 148, 28 and 57 TCR-sequenced participants, respectively.

Note on this clone: Its antigen remains undetermined. Base-call qualities are not available, and no considerably larger clone is one nucleotide away.

CDR1 SGHDT and CDR2 YYEEEE were looked up in the germline V gene. V sheds 4 bases and J sheds 7 bases, leaving 12 bases between their ends. The cysteine opens and the phenylalanine closes a CDR3 of 13 amino acids. Of the read, only the CDR3 DNA is kept; its 39 bases are in frame from base 1. The paper's findings and limits, for the study overall: Reportedly, close to half of the unique spike-specific TCRs recognized epitopes lying outside the regions that are mutated in the B.1.351 and B.1.1.7 variants. CD4 TCRs associated with the vaccine covered the entire spike protein, and the dominant responses were in regions 160-218 and 743-854. After two AZD1222 doses, spike-specific TCR breadth and depth were significantly higher than at day 0 and than in MenACWY recipients. The 56-69-year group was small, and its depth increase did not reach significance, likely because of low power. Participants were mostly white British and included more females than males, and it was suggested by the authors that clonal diversity may have been underestimated. Conclusions about previously exposed vaccinees are limited because only a handful of AZD1222 recipients were SARS-CoV-2 seropositive at baseline. Because no day 14 peak-response samples were available, the repertoires could be characterized only after the peak T cell response.

According to the study, the label for this sample's time point signals: about 28 days (+/-7) after the second vaccine dose. Because spike-specific TCR depth and breadth did not differ between the two schedules, AZD1222 recipients who got a second dose at roughly 4 weeks were pooled with those who got a second dose at roughly 12 weeks. The vaccinee samples were drawn from two UK trials, COV001 and COV002, one of which was a single-blind randomized controlled phase 2/3 trial testing AZD1222 (ChAdOx1 nCoV-19) in healthy adults. Trial participant PBMC samples were collected at day 0 and day 28 after the second dose for TCRbeta chain sequencing. The CDR3 regions of human TCRbeta chains were analyzed by immunosequencing. The authors' analysis ran thus. Repertoire TCRs were checked for matches against a reference library of SARS-CoV-2-specific TCRs that had been generated using the MIRA antigen-specificity platform. Breadth meant the fraction of unique TCRs that were SARS-CoV-2-associated, whereas depth meant the fraction of total T cells that were SARS-CoV-2-associated. Each spike-specific TCR was assigned to its reactive spike region and to a CD4 or CD8 class using the MIRA data. Log10-transformed breadth and depth values were compared by one-way ANOVA with Sidak's multiple comparisons tests. TCRdb holds this immuneACCESS table with in-frame rearrangements only. Some clones are missing; in checked studies, unresolved V genes explain under half, and the rest has no known cause. V, J and clone size derive from that table, while D and trimming were established from the DNA sequence. Present in this sample are approximately 150,000 clones, about 90% of which were seen just once. Around 0.98% of the sample is held by the ten biggest clonotypes.

The receptor chain draws on TRBV5-6 and TRBJ2-1; the D gene cannot be named for sure. The receptor comes from an adult who received the AZD1222 COVID-19 vaccine. This material consisted of peripheral blood, taken 28 days after the second AZD1222 dose. The sequenced DNA is TGTGCCAGCAGCCGAAGAGTTGCGAATGAGCAGTTCTTC. The translation is CASSRRVANEQFF.